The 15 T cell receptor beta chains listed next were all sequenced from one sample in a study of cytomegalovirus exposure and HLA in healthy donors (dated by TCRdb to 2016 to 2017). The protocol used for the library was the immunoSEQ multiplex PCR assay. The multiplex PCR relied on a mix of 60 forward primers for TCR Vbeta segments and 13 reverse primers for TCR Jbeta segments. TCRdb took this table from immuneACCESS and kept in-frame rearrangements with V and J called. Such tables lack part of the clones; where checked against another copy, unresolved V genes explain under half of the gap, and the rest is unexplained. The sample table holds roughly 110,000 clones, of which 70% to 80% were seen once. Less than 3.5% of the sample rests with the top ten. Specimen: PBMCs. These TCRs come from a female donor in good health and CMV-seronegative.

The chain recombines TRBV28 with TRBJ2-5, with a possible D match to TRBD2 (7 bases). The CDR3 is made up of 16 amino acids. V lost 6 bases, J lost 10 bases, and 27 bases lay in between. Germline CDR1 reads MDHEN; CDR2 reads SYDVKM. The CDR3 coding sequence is TGTGCCAGCAGGTCTAACCTAGCGGCCCTCTTACAGGGCCAGTACTTC. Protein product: CASRSNLAALLQGQYF. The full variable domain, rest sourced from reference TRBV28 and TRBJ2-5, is DVKVTQSSRYLVKRTGEKVFLECVQDMDHENMFWYRQDPGLGLRLIYFSYDVKMKEKGDIPEGYSVSREKKERFSLILESASTNQTSMYLCASRSNLAALLQGQYFGPGTRLLVL.

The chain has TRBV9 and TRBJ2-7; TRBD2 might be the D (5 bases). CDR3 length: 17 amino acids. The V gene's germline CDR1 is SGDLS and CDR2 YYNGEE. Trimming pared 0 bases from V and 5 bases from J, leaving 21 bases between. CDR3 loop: CASSVDPPEGSKNEQYF. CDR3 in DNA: TGTGCCAGCAGCGTAGACCCTCCGGAAGGGAGTAAAAACGAGCAGTACTTC.

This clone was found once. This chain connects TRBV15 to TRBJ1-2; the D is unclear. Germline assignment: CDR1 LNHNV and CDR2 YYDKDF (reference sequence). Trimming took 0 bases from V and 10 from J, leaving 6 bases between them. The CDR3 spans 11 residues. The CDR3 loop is CATSRDAFYTF. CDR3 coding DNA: TGTGCCACCAGCAGAGATGCGTTCTACACCTTC.

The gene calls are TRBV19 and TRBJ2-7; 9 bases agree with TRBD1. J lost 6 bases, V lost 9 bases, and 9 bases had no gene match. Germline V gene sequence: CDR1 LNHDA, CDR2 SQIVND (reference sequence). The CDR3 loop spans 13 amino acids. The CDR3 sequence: CASGRDRAGEQYF. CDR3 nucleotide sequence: TGTGCCAGCGGCAGGGACAGGGCGGGCGAGCAGTACTTC.

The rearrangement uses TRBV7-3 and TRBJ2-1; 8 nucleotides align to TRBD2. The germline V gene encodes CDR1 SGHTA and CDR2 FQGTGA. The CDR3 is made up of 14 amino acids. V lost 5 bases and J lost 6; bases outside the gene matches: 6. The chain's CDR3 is CASSLSGTSNEQFF. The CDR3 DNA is TGTGCCAGCAGCCTATCCGGGACTAGCAATGAGCAGTTCTTC.

The CDR3 loop reads CASSLGGWDTSYGYTF. The DNA of the CDR3 is TGCGCCAGCAGCTTGGGCGGTTGGGACACAAGCTATGGCTACACCTTC. The gene calls are TRBV5-1 and TRBJ1-2; D possibly corresponds to TRBD1 (6 bases). CDR1 is SGHRS and CDR2 is YFSETQ in the germline V gene. The ends were cut back, 0 bases at V and 4 bases at J, with 16 bases in the middle. The length of the CDR3 is 16 residues.

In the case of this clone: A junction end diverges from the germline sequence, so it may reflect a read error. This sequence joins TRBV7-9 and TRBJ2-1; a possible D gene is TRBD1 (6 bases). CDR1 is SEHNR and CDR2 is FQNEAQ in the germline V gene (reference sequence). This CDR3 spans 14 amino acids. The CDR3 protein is CSSSPRDIYNEQFF. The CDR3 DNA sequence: TGTTCCAGCAGCCCAAGGGACATTTACAATGAGCAGTTCTTC.

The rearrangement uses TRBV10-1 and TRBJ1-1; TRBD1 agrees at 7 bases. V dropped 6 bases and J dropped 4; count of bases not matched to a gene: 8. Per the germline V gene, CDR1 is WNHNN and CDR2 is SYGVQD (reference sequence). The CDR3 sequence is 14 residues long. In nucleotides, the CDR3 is TGCGCCAGCAGCAGACAGGGAGCAGGCACTGAAGCTTTCTTT. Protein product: CASSRQGAGTEAFF.

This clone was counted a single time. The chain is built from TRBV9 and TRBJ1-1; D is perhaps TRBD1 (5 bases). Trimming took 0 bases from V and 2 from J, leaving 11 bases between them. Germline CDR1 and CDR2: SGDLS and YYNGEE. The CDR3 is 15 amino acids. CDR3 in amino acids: CASSVVAGENTEAFF. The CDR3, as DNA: TGTGCCAGCAGCGTAGTTGCGGGGGAAAACACTGAAGCTTTCTTT.

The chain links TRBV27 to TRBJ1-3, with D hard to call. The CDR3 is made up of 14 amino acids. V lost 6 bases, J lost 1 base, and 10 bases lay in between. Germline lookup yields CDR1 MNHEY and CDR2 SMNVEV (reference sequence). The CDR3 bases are TGTGCCAGCAGACCCACAGTTTCTGGAAACACCATATATTTT. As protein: CASRPTVSGNTIYF.

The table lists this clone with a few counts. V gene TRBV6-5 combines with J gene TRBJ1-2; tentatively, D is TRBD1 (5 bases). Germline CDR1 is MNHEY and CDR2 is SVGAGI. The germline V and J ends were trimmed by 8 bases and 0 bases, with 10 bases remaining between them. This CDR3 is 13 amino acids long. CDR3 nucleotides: TGTGCCAGCGGGGCGCTGACTAACTATGGCTACACCTTC. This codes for CASGALTNYGYTF.

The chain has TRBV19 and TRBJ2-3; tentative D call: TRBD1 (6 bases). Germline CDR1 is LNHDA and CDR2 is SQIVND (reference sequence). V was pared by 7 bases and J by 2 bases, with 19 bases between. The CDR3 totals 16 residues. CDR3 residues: CASTSAGALDTDTQYF. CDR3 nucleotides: TGTGCCAGTACCTCAGCAGGGGCTTTGGACACAGATACGCAGTATTTT.

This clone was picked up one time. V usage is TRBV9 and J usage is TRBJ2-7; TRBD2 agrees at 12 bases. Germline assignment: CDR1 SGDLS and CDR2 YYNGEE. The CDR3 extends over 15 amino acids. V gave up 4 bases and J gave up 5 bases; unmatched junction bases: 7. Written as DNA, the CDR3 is TGTGCCAGCAGCAACCCTAGCGGGGGGGCCCACGAGCAGTACTTC. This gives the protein CASSNPSGGAHEQYF.

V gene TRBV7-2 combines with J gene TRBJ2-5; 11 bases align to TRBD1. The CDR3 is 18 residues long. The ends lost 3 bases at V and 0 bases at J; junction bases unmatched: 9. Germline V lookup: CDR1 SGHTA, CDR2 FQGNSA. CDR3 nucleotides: TGTGCCAGCAGCTTCGGACAGGGGGCGAGAGGGTACCAAGAGACCCAGTACTTC. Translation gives CASSFGQGARGYQETQYF. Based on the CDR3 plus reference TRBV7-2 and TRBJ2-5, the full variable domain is GAGVSQSPSNKVTEKGKDVELRCDPISGHTALYWYRQSLGQGLEFLIYFQGNSAPDKSGLPSDRFSAERTGGSVSTLTIQRTQQEDSAVYLCASSFGQGARGYQETQYFGPGTRLLVL.

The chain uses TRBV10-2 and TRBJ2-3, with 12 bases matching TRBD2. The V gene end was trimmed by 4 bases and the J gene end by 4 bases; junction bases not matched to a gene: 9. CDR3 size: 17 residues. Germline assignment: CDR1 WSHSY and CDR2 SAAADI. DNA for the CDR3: TGCGCCAGCAGTGCTAGCGGGGGGGCCAGTGTGGCAGATACGCAGTATTTT. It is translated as CASSASGGASVADTQYF.